The 9 T cell receptor beta chains presented below share a single source sample, sequenced in a study of blood T cell repertoires in COVID-19. Sequencing was performed with immunoSEQ multiplex PCR; in TCRdb, only in-frame clones are kept and a portion is missing. The data hold fewer than 90,000 clones, with around 96% observed a single time. Sequencing was carried out using peripheral blood. These receptors originate from a human donor with active COVID-19. The donor label of this sample is uncertain.

The rearrangement uses TRBV6-4 and TRBJ1-1, with a tentative D call TRBD1 (6 bases). Trimming left V 6 bases short and J 1 base short, with 15 bases between. This CDR3 is 15 amino acids long. Germline CDR1 reads MRHNA; CDR2 reads SNTAGT. The CDR3 spells CASSPTGMRNTEAFF. In nucleotides, the CDR3 is TGTGCCAGCAGCCCTACAGGGATGCGGAACACTGAAGCTTTCTTT.

This rearrangement joins TRBV19 to TRBJ1-1; D might be TRBD1 (5 bases). Trimming pared 3 bases from V and 5 bases from J, leaving 13 bases between. CDR1 and CDR2 (germline): LNHDA, SQIVND (reference sequence). CDR3 size: 14 residues. In DNA form, the CDR3 reads TGTGCCAGTAGTATGATCGGGGGTATTACTGAAGCTTTCTTT. This translates into CASSMIGGITEAFF.

The chain combines TRBV10-3 with TRBJ2-3; 12 nucleotides line up with TRBD2. V dropped 6 bases and J dropped 0; count of bases not matched to a gene: 4. The CDR3 extends over 16 amino acids. CDR1 ENHRY and CDR2 SYGVKD come from the germline V gene. The CDR3 region is CAISPLAGGSTDTQYF. The CDR3 DNA follows: TGTGCCATCAGCCCACTAGCGGGGGGTAGCACAGATACGCAGTATTTT.

This chain uses TRBV25-1 with TRBJ1-6, with TRBD1 matching 7 bases. CDR1 MGHDK and CDR2 SYGVNS come from the germline V gene. There are 14 residues in the CDR3. Trimming took 4 bases from V and 8 from J; bases not matched to a gene: 5. The DNA of the CDR3 is TGTGCCAGCAGTGGATTCGACAGGGATTCACCCCTCCACTTT. Translating it yields CASSGFDRDSPLHF.

This chain links TRBV3-1 (or the pseudogene TRBV3-2) with TRBJ1-6, with D perhaps TRBD1 (5 bases). The CDR3 contains 15 residues. The germline CDR1 and CDR2 sequences are LGHDT and YNNKEL (reference sequence). V was trimmed by 1 base and J by 6 bases, leaving 10 bases between them. CDR3 region: CASSQARQPNSPLHF. In nucleotides, the CDR3 is TGTGCCAGCAGCCAAGCCAGACAGCCTAATTCACCCCTCCACTTT.

The chain links TRBV5-1 to TRBJ1-5; tentatively, D is TRBD1 (5 bases). Germline lookup yields CDR1 SGHRS and CDR2 YFSETQ. The CDR3 extends over 14 amino acids. Trimming removed 1 base from V and 5 bases from J, with 10 bases in between. CDR3 nucleotide sequence: TGCGCCAGCAGCTTGTACGGCAGGGATCAGCCCCAGCATTTT. Its protein product is CASSLYGRDQPQHF.

The chain couples TRBV3-1 (or the pseudogene TRBV3-2) to TRBJ2-1; 8 nucleotides line up with TRBD2. There are 13 residues in the CDR3. V was clipped by 4 bases and J by 14 bases; unmatched bases: 10. From germline, CDR1 is LGHDT and CDR2 YNNKEL (reference sequence). The CDR3 here is CASSPTRAGGEFF. The CDR3 bases are TGTGCCAGCAGCCCAACCCGGGCGGGAGGTGAGTTCTTC.

This clone appeared once. The chain links TRBV20-1 to TRBJ2-1; no firm D call. The CDR3 is made up of 11 amino acids. Trimming removed 3 bases at V and 10 bases at J, with 10 bases between. The V gene's germline CDR1 is DFQATT and CDR2 SNEGSKA (reference sequence). The CDR3 is CSASSGWEQFF. The CDR3 DNA reads as TGCAGTGCTAGTTCCGGGTGGGAGCAGTTCTTC.

The V call is TRBV9, the J call TRBJ2-7, with TRBD2 as a possible D gene (5 bases). Trimming left V 3 bases short and J 5 bases short, with 15 bases between. This CDR3 is 14 amino acids long. From germline, CDR1 is SGDLS and CDR2 YYNGEE. DNA for the CDR3: TGTGCCAGCAGCGCGAATACTAGATCAAACGAGCAGTACTTC. This translates into CASSANTRSNEQYF. The complete variable domain, with remaining parts taken from reference TRBV9 and TRBJ2-7, reads DSGVTQTPKHLITATGQRVTLRCSPRSGDLSVYWYQQSLDQGLQFLIQYYNGEERAKGNILERFSAQQFPDLHSELNLSSLELGDSALYFCASSANTRSNEQYFGPGTRLTVT.